The text below deals with one T cell receptor (beta chain). Its specificity is unknown. The source of the sample is a study of cytomegalovirus exposure and HLA in healthy donors. Whole-study context: It was reported in a later analysis that the 120 validation repertoires used the same platform as the 666 first-cohort repertoires.

The CDR3 loop spans 13 amino acids. The germline V gene encodes CDR1 SGHRS and CDR2 YFSETQ. Trimming took 5 bases from V and 2 from J, leaving 10 bases between them. Method: immunoSEQ multiplex PCR; TCRdb's copy keeps in-frame clones and lacks some. This sample carries about 160,000 clones, 70% to 90% of them seen once, and the ten largest clones take 2% to 2.5%. Regarding the study as a whole: Overall, roughly 150 TCR beta chains were annotated as cytomegalovirus-associated. Through in vitro validation, a few CMV-associated chains were shown to be specific for CMV antigens. According to a subsequent analysis, TCR clusters from the first cohort were inclined to appear together in the roughly 110 validation repertoires.

The sequence was obtained from a woman between 18 and 29 years old in good health and CMV-seronegative. J is TRBJ2-5 and V is TRBV5-1; a weak D match, TRBD1 (6 bases). Sequencing used PBMCs. CDR3 amino acids: CASRFTGQETQYF. CDR3 bases: TGCGCCAGCAGGTTTACAGGGCAAGAGACCCAGTACTTC.